Shown below are 9 T cell receptor beta chains from a single sample sequenced in a study of regulatory T cells in long-lasting Graves disease. HTBI primers from iRepertoire and Arm-PCR of CDR3 regions yielded the TCR beta libraries. MiXCR was run by TCRdb on the multiplex PCR reads, yielding one entry per CDR3 protein. The sample has about 470,000 distinct CDR3 sequences, under 20% seen once. Regarding time point: newly diagnosed GD, antithyroid drugs for less than 3 months. With RNA extracted from PBMCs as input, the TCR library was made. The data also belong to a second study, concerning T cells in Graves' hyperthyroidism and ophthalmopathy.

Sequencing was performed on peripheral blood mononuclear cells (PBMCs), taken at new diagnosis, from a patient treated with antithyroid drugs. The receptor source for this set is a man aged 40-49 years with Graves disease.

The chain is built from TRBV10-2 and TRBJ2-2; D is ambiguous. Germline CDR1 and CDR2: WSHSY and SAAADI. The CDR3 is made up of 13 amino acids. V gave up 7 bases and J gave up 4 bases, with 10 bases separating them. The CDR3 spells CASTLDGTGELFF. The CDR3 nucleotides are TGCGCCAGCACCCTTGACGGCACCGGGGAGCTGTTTTTT.

This clonotype was counted ten times or more. This chain links TRBV7-2 with TRBJ2-3; TRBD2 aligns across 9 bases. The CDR3 has 19 residues. CDR1 SGHTA and CDR2 FQGNSA come from the germline V gene. Trimming at V came to 5 bases and at J to 1 base, leaving 16 bases not matched to a gene. The CDR3 DNA reads TGTGCCAGCAGCCCGAGGGGGGCTAGCGGGACCCTAGGCACAGATACGCAGTATTTT. This encodes CASSPRGASGTLGTDTQYF.

This clonotype showed up many times. This chain uses TRBV24-1 with TRBJ2-1, with TRBD1 matching 7 bases. Germline lookup yields CDR1 KGHDR and CDR2 SFDVKD. This CDR3 contains 17 residues. Trimming took 3 bases from V and 6 from J; bases not matched to a gene: 13. CDR3 in DNA: TGTGCCACCAGTGATCCAACAGGGGTCGAATTCACCAATGAGCAGTTCTTC. It codes for CATSDPTGVEFTNEQFF.

In its sample, this clonotype was seen many times. The J gene is TRBJ2-6, the V gene TRBV28; D not resolved. The CDR3 extends over 15 amino acids. Germline loops: CDR1 MDHEN, CDR2 SYDVKM. Trimming took off 5 bases at V and 4 bases at J, with 12 bases between the two ends. This CDR3 reads CASSPRWLGANVLTF. The CDR3 nucleotides read TGTGCCAGCAGTCCCCGGTGGTTAGGGGCCAACGTCCTGACTTTC.

This clonotype was picked up many times. CDR3 DNA: TGTGCCAGCTCACCGGGCTCCGAAAGCGAGCAGTACTTC. Amino acids: CASSPGSESEQYF. V and J are TRBV18 and TRBJ2-7; D is unresolved. Trimming removed 3 bases from V and 6 bases from J, with 12 bases in between. The CDR3 consists of 13 residues. Germline CDR1 is KGHSH and CDR2 is LQKENI.

This clonotype was seen at least ten times. This rearrangement joins TRBV27 to TRBJ2-3, with 7 bases lining up with TRBD1. Germline trimming cut 5 bases from V and 1 base from J; bases unmatched to any gene: 9. This CDR3 spans 16 amino acids. CDR1 and CDR2 from the germline V gene are MNHEY and SMNVEV (reference sequence). The CDR3 loop is CASSQYRGPGTDTQYF. CDR3 in DNA: TGTGCCAGCAGTCAATACAGGGGTCCGGGCACAGATACGCAGTATTTT.

In its sample, this clonotype was seen many times. This rearrangement joins TRBV11-2 to TRBJ2-5, with 7 bases matching TRBD2. This CDR3 has 13 amino acids. Germline V gives CDR1 SGHAT, CDR2 FQNNGV. Trimming at V came to 3 bases and at J to 4 bases, leaving 2 bases not matched to a gene. The CDR3 region is CASSFSGGETQYF. The CDR3 nucleotides are TGTGCCAGCAGCTTCTCGGGAGGAGAGACCCAGTACTTC.

This clonotype was counted many times. The chain joins TRBV18 to TRBJ2-1; D uncertain. The V end lost 2 bases, the J end lost 7 bases, and 9 bases lay between the germline ends. CDR1 is KGHSH and CDR2 is LQKENI in the germline V gene. This CDR3 spans 13 amino acids. The CDR3 is CASSPLRANEQFF. The CDR3 bases are TGTGCCAGCTCACCATTAAGGGCGAATGAGCAGTTCTTC.

The chain is built from TRBV7-9 and TRBJ2-1; TRBD2 matches at 8 bases. Germline assignment: CDR1 SEHNR and CDR2 FQNEAQ (reference sequence). J gave up 8 bases and V 6 bases, and 18 bases lay outside the gene matches. The CDR3 is 17 residues long. The CDR3 DNA reads as TGTGCCAGCAGATCCCTAATCCTGAGCGGGAGTTACTATGAGCAGTTCTTC. This encodes CASRSLILSGSYYEQFF.